The next 17 T cell receptor beta chains were all read from a single sample in a study of blood T cell repertoires in COVID-19. Some clones are missing from TCRdb's copy, which holds only in-frame ones; the method was immunoSEQ multiplex PCR. The sample records approximately 90,000 clones, around nine tenths being singletons. The sequenced sample consisted of peripheral blood. The receptor source for this set is a man in his 60s with COVID-19, enrolled during active disease.

J is TRBJ1-2 and V is TRBV4-1, with D perhaps matching TRBD1 (5 bases). Germline-derived CDR1 and CDR2 are MGHRA and YSYEKL. The CDR3 has 13 residues. Trimming left V 4 bases short and J 4 bases short, with 10 bases between. CDR3 in DNA: TGCGCCAGCAGCCCTACGGGGGGCTATGGCTACACCTTC. It is translated as CASSPTGGYGYTF.

The rearrangement joins TRBV29-1 to TRBJ2-2, with D possibly being TRBD1 (6 bases). Germline assignment: CDR1 SQVTM and CDR2 ANQGSEA. Trimming cost V 6 bases and J 6 bases, with 14 bases left between them. The CDR3 sequence is 13 residues long. CDR3 sequence reads: CSVGTGYAGELFF. Written as DNA, the CDR3 is TGCAGCGTGGGAACAGGGTACGCCGGGGAGCTGTTTTTT.

The V call is TRBV4-3, the J call TRBJ2-7; D might be TRBD1 (6 bases). The V end was cut by 5 bases, the J end by 3 bases, with 20 bases between. Germline lookup yields CDR1 LGHNA and CDR2 YSLEER. The length of the CDR3 is 16 residues. CDR3: CASSEVWQGKIYEQYF. As DNA, the CDR3 is TGCGCCAGCAGCGAGGTCTGGCAGGGGAAGATCTACGAGCAGTACTTC.

The rearrangement joins TRBV11-3 to TRBJ1-5; no reliable D call. This CDR3 has 13 amino acids. Trimming shortened V by 3 bases and J by 5 bases, and 8 bases separated the two germline ends. The V gene's germline CDR1 is SGHNT and CDR2 YENEEA. CDR3 sequence reads: CASSLTLDQPQHF. The CDR3 coding sequence is TGTGCCAGCAGCTTGACTTTGGATCAGCCCCAGCATTTT.

In this sample, this clone turned up once. The rearrangement links TRBV7-9 to TRBJ1-2; TRBD1 aligns across 8 bases. This CDR3 spans 14 amino acids. The trim removed 3 bases at V and 1 base at J, leaving 1 base unmatched. Germline assignment: CDR1 SEHNR and CDR2 FQNEAQ (reference sequence). The CDR3 is CASSLDRDNYGYTF. The CDR3 DNA reads TGTGCCAGCAGCTTGGACAGGGATAACTATGGCTACACCTTC.

This CDR3 reads CASSLGGAHDYEQYF. The CDR3 nucleotides read TGTGCCAGCAGTTTAGGAGGGGCCCATGACTACGAGCAGTACTTC. The chain links TRBV27 to TRBJ2-7; TRBD2 is a possible D gene (6 bases). This CDR3 spans 15 amino acids. Germline loops: CDR1 MNHEY, CDR2 SMNVEV (reference sequence). Between the trimmed V and J ends, which lost 2 bases and 3 bases, there was a span of 14 bases.

This clone was recorded once. CDR3 in DNA: TGTGCCAGCACCGAAGGCGGGGGGGGCTTTTCCTACGAGCAGTACTTC. It is translated as CASTEGGGGFSYEQYF. The V gene is TRBV7-9, the J gene TRBJ2-7; 9 nucleotides agree with TRBD2. The CDR3 totals 16 residues. Germline CDR1 and CDR2: SEHNR and FQNEAQ (reference sequence). V gave up 7 bases and J gave up 1 base; unmatched junction bases: 11.

The V and J genes are TRBV19 and TRBJ1-5; 10 bases agree with TRBD1. CDR3 size: 16 residues. V was pared by 4 bases and J by 4 bases, with 7 bases of the junction left unmatched. Germline values: CDR1 LNHDA, CDR2 SQIVND (reference sequence). CDR3 bases: TGTGCCAGTAGTAAATTGGGACAGGGGAAGAATCAGCCCCAGCATTTT. Protein: CASSKLGQGKNQPQHF.

The rearrangement uses TRBV7-2 and TRBJ1-2; 9 bases agree with TRBD1. J gave up 4 bases and V 5 bases, and 11 bases lay outside the gene matches. The CDR3 contains 16 residues. Germline V gene lookup returns CDR1 SGHTA and CDR2 FQGNSA. This CDR3 reads CASSARKQGALYGYTF. The DNA of the CDR3 is TGTGCCAGCAGCGCAAGGAAACAGGGGGCCCTCTATGGCTACACCTTC.

This chain connects TRBV11-3 to TRBJ2-7, with 7 positions matching TRBD1. The V gene end was trimmed by 0 bases and the J gene end by 3 bases; junction bases not matched to a gene: 5. CDR1 is SGHNT and CDR2 is YENEEA in the germline V gene. This CDR3 is built from 15 residues. The DNA of the CDR3 is TGTGCCAGCAGCTTAGAGGGCTACAGGGGCTACGAGCAGTACTTC. Its translation: CASSLEGYRGYEQYF.

The genes are TRBV19 and TRBJ1-2; 7 nucleotides agree with TRBD1. CDR3 length equals 16 residues. CDR1 LNHDA and CDR2 SQIVND come from the germline V gene (reference sequence). The ends lost 4 bases at V and 6 bases at J; junction bases unmatched: 14. In DNA form, the CDR3 reads TGTGCCAGTAGTAGCGGACAGGATGGAATCCTACATGGCTACACCTTC. Its translation: CASSSGQDGILHGYTF.

This clone was recorded only once. The genes are TRBV3-1 (or the pseudogene TRBV3-2) and TRBJ2-5, with a weak D call TRBD1 (6 bases). The CDR3 has 14 amino acids. The germline V gene encodes CDR1 LGHDT and CDR2 YNNKEL (reference sequence). The V gene lost 1 base and the J gene lost 5 bases, with 11 bases spanning the gap. CDR3 amino acids: CASSQVRTVETQYF. CDR3 bases: TGTGCCAGCAGCCAAGTCAGGACAGTGGAGACCCAGTACTTC.

The rearrangement links TRBV5-1 to TRBJ1-1; D not resolved. Germline V gene sequence: CDR1 SGHRS, CDR2 YFSETQ. V lost 6 bases to trimming and J lost 9 bases, with 18 bases between them. This CDR3 is built from 13 residues. This CDR3 is CASTSTSPEKAFF. CDR3 bases: TGCGCCAGCACGTCTACCTCCCCGGAGAAAGCTTTCTTT.

This chain uses TRBV6-5 with TRBJ2-2, with a possible D match to TRBD1 (5 bases). The CDR3 has 16 residues. V was clipped by 0 bases and J by 1 base, with 9 bases between them. From germline, CDR1 is MNHEY and CDR2 SVGAGI. This CDR3 is CASSYSGHLNTGELFF. DNA of the CDR3: TGTGCCAGCAGTTACTCCGGACACTTGAACACCGGGGAGCTGTTTTTT.

J is TRBJ1-1 and V is TRBV5-4, with TRBD1 as a possible D gene (5 bases). Between the trimmed V and J ends, which lost 2 bases and 4 bases, there was a span of 6 bases. The CDR3 is 12 amino acids. In germline, CDR1 is SGHNT, CDR2 YYREEE (reference sequence). CDR3 loop: CASSLDSTEAFF. The CDR3 coding sequence is TGTGCCAGCAGCTTAGACAGCACTGAAGCTTTCTTT.

The J gene is TRBJ1-2, the V gene TRBV4-1; D may be TRBD1 (6 bases). The CDR3 loop spans 15 amino acids. V dropped 3 bases and J dropped 6 bases, with 17 bases sitting between them. Germline V gene sequence: CDR1 MGHRA, CDR2 YSYEKL. CDR3 sequence (DNA): TGCGCCAGCAGCCAGGGACACCAGGAGCTCGATGGCTACACCTTC. The encoded protein is CASSQGHQELDGYTF.

This chain uses TRBV7-3 with TRBJ2-5, with 9 bases identical to TRBD2. Germline CDR1 reads SGHTA; CDR2 reads FQGTGA. The CDR3 has 17 amino acids. The V gene end was trimmed by 5 bases and the J gene end by 3 bases; junction bases not matched to a gene: 13. CDR3 sequence: CASSPGLASGVEETQYF. CDR3 coding DNA: TGTGCCAGCAGCCCCGGACTGGCTAGCGGGGTAGAAGAGACCCAGTACTTC. The whole variable domain, filled in from reference TRBV7-3 and TRBJ2-5, reads GAGVSQTPSNKVTEKGKYVELRCDPISGHTALYWYRQSLGQGPEFLIYFQGTGAADDSGLPNDRFFAVRPEGSVSTLKIQRTERGDSAVYLCASSPGLASGVEETQYFGPGTRLLVL.